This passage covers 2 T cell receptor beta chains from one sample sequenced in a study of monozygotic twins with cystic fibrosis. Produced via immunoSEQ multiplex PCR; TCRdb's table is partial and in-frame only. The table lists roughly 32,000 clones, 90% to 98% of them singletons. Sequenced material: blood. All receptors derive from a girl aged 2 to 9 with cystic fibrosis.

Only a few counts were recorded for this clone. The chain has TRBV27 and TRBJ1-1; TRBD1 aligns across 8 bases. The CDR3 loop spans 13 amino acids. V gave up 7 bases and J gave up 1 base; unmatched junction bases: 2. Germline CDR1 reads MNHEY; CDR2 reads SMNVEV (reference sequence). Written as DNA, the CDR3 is TGTGCCAGCAAGGGACAGGCGAACACTGAAGCTTTCTTT. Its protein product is CASKGQANTEAFF.

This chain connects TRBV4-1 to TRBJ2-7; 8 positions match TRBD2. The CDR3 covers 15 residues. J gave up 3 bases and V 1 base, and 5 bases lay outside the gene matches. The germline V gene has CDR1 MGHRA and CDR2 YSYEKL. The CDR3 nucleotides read TGCGCCAGCAGCCAAGGGGGGACTAGTCTCTACGAGCAGTACTTC. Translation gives CASSQGGTSLYEQYF.